This T cell receptor beta chain was captured in a study of shared clonotypes between healthy human individuals. Whole-study context: Researchers assigned three CD4 naive, three CD4 memory, two CD8 naive and one CD8 memory plate to each donor.

It was CD45RO-negative cells, positively selected for CCR7, that made up naive CD8 cells, with terminally differentiated effector memory CD45RA+ cells excluded. Donors were healthy HIV-negative adults without recently reported acute infections or vaccinations. This was a deep-level run. Per sorted-subset replicate PCR, input was approximately 210 ng DNA, representing some 30,000 T cell genomes. Sequencing used immunoSEQ multiplex PCR; TCRdb keeps in-frame clones, though not all of them. The sample lists about 2.1 million clones, 85% to 95% occurring once. The germline V gene has CDR1 MNHEY and CDR2 SMNVEV (reference sequence). The CDR3 is 14 amino acids. The J segment lost 5 bases and the V segment lost 4 bases, leaving 7 bases of the junction unmatched. Only one count was recorded for this clone.

This sequence originates from a man between 18 and 35 years old in good health. Some clones in this sample may be carry-over from other donors' samples. The sequenced sample consisted of naive CD8+ T cells from PBMCs. The rearrangement joins TRBV27 to TRBJ2-7, with 8 positions matching TRBD2. CDR3 coding DNA: TGTGCCAGCAGTTATAGGACTAGCCTCCACGAGCAGTACTTC. This codes for CASSYRTSLHEQYF.